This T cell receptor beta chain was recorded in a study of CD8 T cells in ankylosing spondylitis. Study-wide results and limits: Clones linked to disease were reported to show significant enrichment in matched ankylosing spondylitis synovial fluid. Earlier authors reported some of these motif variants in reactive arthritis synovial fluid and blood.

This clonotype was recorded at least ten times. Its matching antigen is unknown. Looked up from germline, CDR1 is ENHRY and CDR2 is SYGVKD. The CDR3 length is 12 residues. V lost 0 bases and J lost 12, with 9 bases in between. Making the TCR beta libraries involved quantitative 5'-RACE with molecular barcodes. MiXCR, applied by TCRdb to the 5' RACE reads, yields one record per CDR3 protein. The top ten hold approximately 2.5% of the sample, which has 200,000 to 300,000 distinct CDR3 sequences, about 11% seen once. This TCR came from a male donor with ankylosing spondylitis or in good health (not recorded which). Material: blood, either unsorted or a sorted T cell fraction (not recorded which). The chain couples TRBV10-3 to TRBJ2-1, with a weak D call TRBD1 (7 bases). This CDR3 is CAISESEGAQFF. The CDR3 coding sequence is TGTGCCATCAGTGAGTCGGAGGGGGCGCAGTTCTTC.